This T cell receptor (beta chain) emerged from a study of T cells in Graves' hyperthyroidism and ophthalmopathy. Study findings and constraints: Ophthalmopathy and stable hyperthyroidism were separated by a 13 V-J model. The model forecast ophthalmopathy, anticipating it by a median about 7 months before onset.

There were TCR beta CDR3 regions amplified from RNA transcripts. The HTBI primer set was used in a first-round RT-PCR of the TCR CDR3. TCRdb ran MiXCR on the multiplex PCR reads and lists one entry per CDR3 protein. Of a few hundred thousand distinct CDR3 sequences in the sample, 15% were seen once. Lactation, pregnancy, other autoimmune disease or uncontrolled infection excluded patients. This clonotype was counted only a few times. Its specificity is not known. The CDR3 totals 16 residues. Between the trimmed V and J ends, which lost 3 bases and 0 bases, there was a span of 13 bases. In germline, CDR1 is MNHEY, CDR2 SVGEGT.

This receptor was obtained from a woman in her twenties or thirties with Graves' hyperthyroidism. Sequencing was done on a sample of blood. This chain joins TRBV6-2 or TRBV6-3 and TRBJ2-3; no clear D gene. CDR3 bases: TGTGCCAGCAGTTATGGGTGCTGTACTAGCACAGATACGCAGTATTTT. This sequence encodes CASSYGCCTSTDTQYF.